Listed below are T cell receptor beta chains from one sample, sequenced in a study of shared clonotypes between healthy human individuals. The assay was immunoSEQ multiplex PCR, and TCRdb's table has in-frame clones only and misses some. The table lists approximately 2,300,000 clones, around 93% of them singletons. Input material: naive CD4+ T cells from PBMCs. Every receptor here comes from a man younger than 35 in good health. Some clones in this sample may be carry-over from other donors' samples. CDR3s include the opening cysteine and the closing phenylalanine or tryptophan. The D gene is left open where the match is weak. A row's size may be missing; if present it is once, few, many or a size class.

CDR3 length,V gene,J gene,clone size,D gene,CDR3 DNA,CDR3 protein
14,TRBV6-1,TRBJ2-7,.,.,TGTGCCAGCAGTGTCGGGGGAAGCTCCTACGAGCAGTACTTC,CASSVGGSSYEQYF
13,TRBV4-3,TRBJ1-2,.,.,TGCGCCAGCAGCCCACAGGGTAACTATGGCTACACCTTC,CASSPQGNYGYTF
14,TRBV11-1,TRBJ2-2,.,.,TGTGCCAGCAGCTCCCGAATAGTCATCGGGGAGCTGTTTTTT,CASSSRIVIGELFF
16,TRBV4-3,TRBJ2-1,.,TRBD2,TGCGCCAGCAGCCAAGATCTAAGCGGGAGGTGGAATGAGCAGTTCTTC,CASSQDLSGRWNEQFF
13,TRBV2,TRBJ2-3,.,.,TGTGCCAGCCGGGGGACGGGCACAGATACGCAGTATTTT,CASRGTGTDTQYF
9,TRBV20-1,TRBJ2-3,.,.,TGCAGTGCAGCAGATACGCAGTATTTT,CSAADTQYF
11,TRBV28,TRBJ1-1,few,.,TGTGCCACCAGCCCCTGGCCAGAAGCTTTCTTT,CATSPWPEAFF
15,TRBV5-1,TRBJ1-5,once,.,TGCGCCAGCAGCTTGGTTCCGGGACCCAATCAGCCCCAGCATTTT,CASSLVPGPNQPQHF
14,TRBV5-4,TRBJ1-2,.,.,TGTGCCAGCAGCCCCGCCTCGGGGGGGTACGGCTACACCTTC,CASSPASGGYGYTF
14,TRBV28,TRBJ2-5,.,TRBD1,TGTGCCAGCAGTTCGGGACAGGGGGTCAGGACCCAGTACTTC,CASSSGQGVRTQYF
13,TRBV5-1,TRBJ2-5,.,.,TGCGCCAGCAGCTCGACACCTGGGGAGACCCAGTACTTC,CASSSTPGETQYF
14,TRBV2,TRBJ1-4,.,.,TGTGCCAGCTCCTTAGAGAAGGGTAATGAAAAACTGTTTTTT,CASSLEKGNEKLFF
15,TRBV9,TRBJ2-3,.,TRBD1,TGTGCCAGCAGCGTGGGACAGGCTATCACAGATACGCAGTATTTT,CASSVGQAITDTQYF
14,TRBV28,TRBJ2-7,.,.,TGTGCCAGCATGGTAAGCGGAGGGACCTACGAGCAGTACTTC,CASMVSGGTYEQYF
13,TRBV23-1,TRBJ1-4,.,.,TGCGCCAGCATTAGGCGGGGGCGTGAAAAACTGTTTTTT,CASIRRGREKLFF
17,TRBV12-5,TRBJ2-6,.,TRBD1,TGTGCTAGTGGTTTGGTCAGGGGGACCTCTGGGGCCAACGTCCTGACTTTC,CASGLVRGTSGANVLTF
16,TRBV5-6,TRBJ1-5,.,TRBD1,TGTGCCAGCAGCTCCGGGACAGGGGCATTTTGGCAGCCCCAGCATTTT,CASSSGTGAFWQPQHF
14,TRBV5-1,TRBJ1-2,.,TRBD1,TGCGCCAGCAGCACGATCGGACAGGGGAATGGCTACACCTTC,CASSTIGQGNGYTF
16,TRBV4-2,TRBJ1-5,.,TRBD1,TGTGCCAGCAGCCAAGGGGACAGGGGGAATTCTCAGCCCCAGCATTTT,CASSQGDRGNSQPQHF
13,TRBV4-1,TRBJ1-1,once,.,TGCGCCAGCAGCCCGATAGGACGCCATGAAGCTTTCTTT,CASSPIGRHEAFF
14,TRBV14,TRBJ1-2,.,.,TGTGCCAGCAGCCTACAGGGACTCGGTTATGGCTACACCTTC,CASSLQGLGYGYTF
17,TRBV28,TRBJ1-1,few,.,TGTGCCAGCAGCCTCGGGGGCGGGGCCCAAATGAACACTGAAGCTTTCTTT,CASSLGGGAQMNTEAFF
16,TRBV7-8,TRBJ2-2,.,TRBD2,TGTGCCAGCAGCGCGTTAGCGGGAGGGAACACCGGGGAGCTGTTTTTT,CASSALAGGNTGELFF
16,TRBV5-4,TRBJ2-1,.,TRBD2,TGTGCCAGCAGCTTGGGGGCGACTAGCGGGAGGGGTGAGCAGTTCTTC,CASSLGATSGRGEQFF
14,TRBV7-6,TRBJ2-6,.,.,TGTGCCAGCAGCTCGACCGCTGGGGCCAACGTCCTGACTTTC,CASSSTAGANVLTF
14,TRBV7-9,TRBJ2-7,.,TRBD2,TGTGCCAGCAGCTTTAGCGGGAGGTTTTGGGAGCAGTACTTC,CASSFSGRFWEQYF
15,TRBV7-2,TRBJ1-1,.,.,TGTGCCAGCAGCAGAGGGGGGGCCTTCAACACTGAAGCTTTCTTT,CASSRGGAFNTEAFF
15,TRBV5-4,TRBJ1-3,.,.,TGTGCCAGCAGCTTTAGTACAGCTACAGGAAACACCATATATTTT,CASSFSTATGNTIYF
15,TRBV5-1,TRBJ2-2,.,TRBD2,TGCGCCAGCAGCTTCGGCGGGAGATCGGCCGGGGAGCTGTTTTTT,CASSFGGRSAGELFF
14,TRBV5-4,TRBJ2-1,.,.,TGTGCCAGCAGCCCCCGGCCCCGAGATAATGAGCAGTTCTTC,CASSPRPRDNEQFF
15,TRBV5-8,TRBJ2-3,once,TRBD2,TGTGCCAGCAGCCATAGCGGGAGAGGGGCAGATACGCAGTATTTT,CASSHSGRGADTQYF
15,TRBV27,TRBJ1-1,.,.,TGTGCCAGCAGTTTACGTTCCCAGACGAACACTGAAGCTTTCTTT,CASSLRSQTNTEAFF
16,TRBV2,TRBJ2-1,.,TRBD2,TGTGCCAGCAGTGGGACTAGCGGGAGCAAGGGTAATGAGCAGTTCTTC,CASSGTSGSKGNEQFF
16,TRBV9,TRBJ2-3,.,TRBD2,TGTGCCAGCAGCGTAAATCGGCTAGCGGGAGTGGATACGCAGTATTTT,CASSVNRLAGVDTQYF
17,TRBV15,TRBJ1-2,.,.,TGTGCCACCAGCAGAGCCATTCCAGGGATAGTTAACTATGGCTACACCTTC,CATSRAIPGIVNYGYTF
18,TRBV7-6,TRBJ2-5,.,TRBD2,TGTGCCAGCAGCGCAAGACTAGCGGGAGGGCCGACCCAAGAGACCCAGTACTTC,CASSARLAGGPTQETQYF
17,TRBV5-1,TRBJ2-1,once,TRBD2,TGCGCCAGCAGCTCAGGACTAGCGGGAGGCGGGAAGAATGAGCAGTTCTTC,CASSSGLAGGGKNEQFF
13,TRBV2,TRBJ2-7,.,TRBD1,TGTGCCAGCATTTTCGAACAGGGGACCGAGCAGTACTTC,CASIFEQGTEQYF
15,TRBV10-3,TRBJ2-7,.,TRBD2,TGTGCCATCAGTGAGTCGACGGGGGGGCCCTACGAGCAGTACTTC,CAISESTGGPYEQYF
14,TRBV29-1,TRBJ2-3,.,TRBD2,TGCAGCGTTAGCAGCGGGGCTAGCACAGATACGCAGTATTTT,CSVSSGASTDTQYF
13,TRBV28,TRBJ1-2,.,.,TGTGCCAGCATCCCCACCGACAGAACTGGCTACACCTTC,CASIPTDRTGYTF
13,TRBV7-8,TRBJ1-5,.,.,TGTGCCAGCAGCTTAGGTCGCAATCAGCCCCAGCATTTT,CASSLGRNQPQHF
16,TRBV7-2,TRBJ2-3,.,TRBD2,TGTGCCAGCAGCGAAGGACTAGCGGCTTCCACAGATACGCAGTATTTT,CASSEGLAASTDTQYF
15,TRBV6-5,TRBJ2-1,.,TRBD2,TGTGCCAGCAGACCAGGACTAGTCCCCTACAATGAGCAGTTCTTC,CASRPGLVPYNEQFF
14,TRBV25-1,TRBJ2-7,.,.,TGTGCCAGCCCTCGAAGTGGGCCCCCCAACGAGCAGTACTTC,CASPRSGPPNEQYF
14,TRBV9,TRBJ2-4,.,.,TGTGCCAGCAGCGCTCGGACAGCGGGAAACATTCAGTACTTC,CASSARTAGNIQYF
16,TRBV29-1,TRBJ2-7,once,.,TGCAGCGTTGCCGATCCGAGTGGACGGGGGACCTACGAGCAGTACTTC,CSVADPSGRGTYEQYF
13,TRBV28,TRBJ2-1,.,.,TGTGCCAGCACCTACAGGGCCTACAATGAGCAGTTCTTC,CASTYRAYNEQFF
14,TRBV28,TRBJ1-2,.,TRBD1,TGTGCCAGCAGTCCCCGACAGGGATTAGGTGGCTACACCTTC,CASSPRQGLGGYTF
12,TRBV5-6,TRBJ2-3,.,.,TGTGCCAGCAAGGTATCTTCAGATACGCAGTATTTT,CASKVSSDTQYF
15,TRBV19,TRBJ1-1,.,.,TGTGCCAGTAGTAGGGCCGACAGCATGAACACTGAAGCTTTCTTT,CASSRADSMNTEAFF
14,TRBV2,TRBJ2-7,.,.,TGTGCCAGCAGGGGTAGCGGAAACTCCTACGAGCAGTACTTC,CASRGSGNSYEQYF
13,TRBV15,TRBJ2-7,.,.,TGTGCCACCAGCAGAGGTTCGAGGGCTGAGCAGTACTTC,CATSRGSRAEQYF
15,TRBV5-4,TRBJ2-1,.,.,TGTGCCAGCAGCTGGGGGACAACCTCCTACAATGAGCAGTTCTTC,CASSWGTTSYNEQFF
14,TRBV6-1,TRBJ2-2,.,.,TGTGCCAGCATCCCATTCACGAACACCGGGGAGCTGTTTTTT,CASIPFTNTGELFF